Below are 19 T cell receptor beta chains sequenced from a single sample in a study of CD8 T cells in ankylosing spondylitis. Study-wide results and caveats: Ankylosing spondylitis blood appeared to carry a characteristic TCR beta motif of roughly eight highly homologous variants.

MiXCR was run by TCRdb on the 5' RACE reads, yielding one entry per CDR3 protein. The repertoire holds about 220,000 distinct CDR3 sequences, with just under 7.5% as singletons. Their antigens remain unidentified. The sample was blood, either unsorted or a sorted T cell fraction (not recorded which). These receptor sequences come from a male donor with ankylosing spondylitis.

This clonotype was counted at least ten times. The chain joins TRBV4-3 to TRBJ2-7; possible D gene TRBD2, 5 bases. The V gene lost 0 bases and the J gene lost 3 bases, with 15 bases spanning the gap. CDR3 length equals 16 residues. Looked up from germline, CDR1 is LGHNA and CDR2 is YSLEER. CDR3 coding DNA: TGCGCCAGCAGCCAAGAAGCGGAAGCGGCCAACTACGAGCAGTACTTC. Protein sequence: CASSQEAEAANYEQYF.

This clonotype was observed many times. The genes are TRBV29-1 and TRBJ2-5, with TRBD1 as a possible D gene (6 bases). Germline values: CDR1 SQVTM, CDR2 ANQGSEA. The CDR3 has 14 amino acids. V shed 3 bases and J shed 14 bases, with 25 bases lying between them. In DNA, the CDR3 is TGCAGCGTTGAGGACAGCGTGTCGTATTTGGGGACCTACTTC. The encoded protein is CSVEDSVSYLGTYF.

Ten or more counts support this clonotype. The chain is built from TRBV4-2 and TRBJ2-5, with 9 bases that match TRBD1. The germline V gene has CDR1 LGHNA and CDR2 YNFKEQ. After removal of 4 bases from V and 4 bases from J, the junction contained 7 bases not matched to a gene. CDR3 size: 15 residues. The DNA of the CDR3 is TGTGCCAGCAGCCGAGCACAGGGGGCTTTAGAGACCCAGTACTTC. Its translation: CASSRAQGALETQYF.

This clonotype has at least ten counts. This chain uses TRBV6-2 or TRBV6-3 with TRBJ2-3, with TRBD2 matching 13 bases. The CDR3 runs to 12 residues. CDR1 and CDR2 (germline): MNHEY, SVGEGT. The junction had 5 bases not matched to a gene; V was cut back by 6 bases and J by 14 bases. CDR3 region: CASRMGLAGPYF. The CDR3 DNA reads as TGTGCCAGCAGAATGGGACTAGCGGGACCGTATTTT.

This clonotype was picked up many times. This sequence joins TRBV28 and TRBJ2-1; either TRBD1 or TRBD2 may fit D (5 bases each). Between the trimmed V and J ends, which lost 3 bases and 7 bases, there was a span of 16 bases. Germline V lookup: CDR1 MDHEN, CDR2 SYDVKM. This CDR3 contains 15 residues. Written as DNA, the CDR3 is TGTGCCAGCAGTTTGGGGACCGGGGACGGGAATGAGCAGTTCTTC. It translates to CASSLGTGDGNEQFF.

Of note for this clonotype: At one of its ends the junction is not consistent with the germline gene, which may arise from a read error. This sequence joins TRBV20-1 and TRBJ2-1; 13 bases map to TRBD2. Germline values: CDR1 DFQATT, CDR2 SNEGSKA (reference sequence). This CDR3 comprises 16 residues. CDR3: CCARGLGLAGADEQFF. CDR3 DNA: TGCTGTGCTAGAGGCCTTGGACTAGCGGGAGCGGATGAGCAGTTCTTC.

This clonotype appeared many times. The V and J genes are TRBV4-3 and TRBJ1-1; TRBD1 matches 7 bases. Germline CDR1 is LGHNA and CDR2 is YSLEER. The CDR3 length is 16 residues. The V gene end was trimmed by 6 bases and the J gene end by 3 bases; junction bases not matched to a gene: 13. The CDR3 nucleotides are TGCGCCAGCAGTTATCAAATACCTACAGGGGACACTGAAGCTTTCTTT. Translation gives CASSYQIPTGDTEAFF.

This clonotype has more than one count but fewer than ten. V and J are TRBV14 and TRBJ2-2; TRBD1 might be the D (5 bases). Deletions cut 1 base from V and 1 base from J, with 10 bases between. The CDR3 extends over 16 amino acids. Germline V lookup: CDR1 SGHDN, CDR2 FVKESK. This chain's CDR3 is CASSQVSRVNTGELFF. CDR3 in DNA: TGTGCCAGCAGCCAAGTCTCCAGGGTGAACACCGGGGAGCTGTTTTTT.

This clonotype showed up just a few times. The chain recombines TRBV10-1 with TRBJ2-7; 7 positions agree with TRBD1. The CDR3 consists of 15 residues. The J segment lost 0 bases and the V segment lost 8 bases, leaving 10 bases of the junction unmatched. Germline V gives CDR1 WNHNN, CDR2 SYGVQD (reference sequence). The CDR3 nucleotides read TGCGCCAGCTCCCCAAGCAACAGGGGCTCCTACGAGCAGTACTTC. It encodes CASSPSNRGSYEQYF.

This clonotype showed up many times. CDR3 nucleotides: TGTGCCAGCAGCTTTTACACTGAAGCTTTCTTT. Its protein product is CASSFYTEAFF. This chain connects TRBV5-6 to TRBJ1-1; unclear D gene. The V gene lost 2 bases and the J gene lost 3 bases, with 2 bases spanning the gap. Per germline, CDR1 SGHDT and CDR2 YYEEEE. This CDR3 spans 11 amino acids.

The table lists this clonotype with many counts. The V call is TRBV30, the J call TRBJ1-1; TRBD1 agrees at 7 bases. CDR1 and CDR2 (germline): GTSNPN, SVGIG (reference sequence). Losses at the gene ends were 0 bases for V and 13 bases for J; bases not matched to a gene: 11. The CDR3 runs to 13 residues. Here the CDR3 reads CAWSVQFEGADFF. The CDR3 region has the DNA TGTGCCTGGAGTGTACAATTCGAGGGGGCGGATTTCTTT.

This chain uses TRBV6-2 or TRBV6-3 with TRBJ1-2; no reliable D call. CDR1 and CDR2 (germline): MNHEY, SVGEGT. The CDR3 sequence is 11 residues long. V lost 2 bases to trimming and J lost 7 bases, with 5 bases between them. DNA for the CDR3: TGTGCCAGCAGTTACGGAATTGGCTACACCTTC. Translating it yields CASSYGIGYTF.

This clonotype was counted between two and nine times. CDR3 loop: CASSDWTENTEAFF. CDR3 bases: TGTGCCAGCAGTGACTGGACAGAGAACACTGAAGCTTTCTTT. J is TRBJ1-1 and V is TRBV9, with a possible D match to TRBD1 (6 bases). The V gene lost 5 bases and the J gene lost 1 base, with 12 bases spanning the gap. CDR1 SGDLS and CDR2 YYNGEE come from the germline V gene. This CDR3 is 14 amino acids long.

This clonotype has ten or more counts. The chain recombines TRBV15 with TRBJ2-7; a weak D match, TRBD2 (6 bases). This CDR3 is built from 13 residues. Trimming left V 0 bases short and J 6 bases short, with 9 bases between. CDR1 and CDR2 (germline): LNHNV, YYDKDF (reference sequence). The CDR3 nucleotides are TGTGCCACCAGCAGAGATCGGGGGATCGAGCAGTACTTC. Protein: CATSRDRGIEQYF.

This clonotype has at least ten counts. The chain couples TRBV6-2 or TRBV6-3 to TRBJ1-5; D is uncertain. Germline V gene lookup returns CDR1 MNHEY and CDR2 SVGEGT. Trimming took off 0 bases at V and 3 bases at J, with 9 bases between the two ends. This CDR3 is built from 15 residues. In DNA, the CDR3 is TGTGCCAGCAGTTACTCATCCAGGTACAATCAGCCCCAGCATTTT. Encoded protein: CASSYSSRYNQPQHF.

The chain combines TRBV7-2 with TRBJ1-5, with 7 positions matching TRBD1. This CDR3 is 15 amino acids long. V lost 3 bases and J lost 6; bases outside the gene matches: 8. Germline V gene sequence: CDR1 SGHTA, CDR2 FQGNSA. The CDR3: CASSLGTGVSQPQHF. The CDR3 coding sequence is TGTGCCAGCAGCTTGGGCACAGGGGTGAGTCAGCCCCAGCATTTT.

This clonotype was counted ten times or more. V usage is TRBV7-8 and J usage is TRBJ2-1, with 14 bases identical to TRBD2. The germline gives CDR1 SGHVS, CDR2 FQNEAQ. This CDR3 has 15 residues. Unmatched junction bases numbered 3, after V lost 5 bases and J lost 6 bases. CDR3 sequence (DNA): TGTGCCAGCAGCGCGGGGACTAGCGGGGGCAATGAGCAGTTCTTC. This encodes CASSAGTSGGNEQFF.

The rearrangement joins TRBV3-1 to TRBJ2-3; either TRBD1 or TRBD2 may fit D (5 bases each). Germline loops: CDR1 LGHDT, CDR2 YNNKEL (reference sequence). The CDR3 spans 16 residues. V was pared by 4 bases and J by 5 bases, with 19 bases between. The CDR3 coding sequence is TGTGCCAGCAGCCCTGGGAGAGCGGTGAGGGGAGATACGCAGTATTTT. It codes for CASSPGRAVRGDTQYF.

There are a few counts of this clonotype. This chain joins TRBV20-1 and TRBJ2-1, with 12 bases aligning to TRBD2. The CDR3 covers 17 residues. CDR1 and CDR2 from the germline V gene are DFQATT and SNEGSKA (reference sequence). V lost 0 bases to trimming and J lost 4 bases; unmatched junction nucleotides: 7. The CDR3 sequence: CSARDLAGGPLYNEQFF. The CDR3 bases are TGCAGTGCTAGAGATCTAGCGGGAGGGCCCCTTTACAATGAGCAGTTCTTC.